A selection of T cell receptor beta chains follows, all from one sample in a study of OX40 agonist ivuxolimab in advanced cancers. Generated by immunoSEQ multiplex PCR, the TCRdb table keeps only in-frame clones and is missing some. The data contain 70,000 to 85,000 clones, 80% to 95% of them seen just once; the ten biggest clones take up 5.5% to 6%. This specimen consisted of CD4+ or CD8+ T cells sorted from blood, obtained in a trial of the OX40 agonist ivuxolimab. These receptors were taken from an adult with an advanced solid tumor such as melanoma, head and neck, liver or kidney cancer. The CDR3 runs from the conserved cysteine through the conserved F or W. Each record gives: D gene, clone size, V gene, J gene, CDR3 DNA, CDR3 protein. A D gene is named only where the DNA matches it firmly. The size of a clone is reported for some rows only, either as once, few or many, or as a class for expanded clones.

.	.	TRBV19	TRBJ1-1	TGTGCCAGTAGTTTCATAATCTTTGGCCGAGGGAACACTGAAGCTTTCTTT	CASSFIIFGRGNTEAFF
.	.	TRBV27	TRBJ2-5	TGTGCCAGCAGTTTGCTCCAGACAGGAGTAGGGACCCAGTACTTC	CASSLLQTGVGTQYF
.	.	TRBV29-1	TRBJ2-3	TGCAGCGTTGTAGGGGGGGAAAAGATTTACACAGATACGCAGTATTTT	CSVVGGEKIYTDTQYF
TRBD1	few	TRBV14	TRBJ1-2	TGTGCCAGCAGCCAAGGACAGGGTAACTATGGCTACACCTTC	CASSQGQGNYGYTF
.	.	TRBV2	TRBJ1-1	TGTGCCATCAACGGGGTAAAGAGTGGGCTGAACACTGAAGCTTTCTTT	CAINGVKSGLNTEAFF
TRBD1	.	TRBV25-1	TRBJ1-5	TGTGCCAGCAGCCAGGGGGCTATTCAGCCCCAGCATTTT	CASSQGAIQPQHF
TRBD1	.	TRBV7-8	TRBJ1-1	TGTGCCAGCAGCTCCCAATTATATTCAGGGTGGGGACAGGCGAACACTGAAGCTTTCTTT	CASSSQLYSGWGQANTEAFF
.	.	TRBV28	TRBJ2-5	TGTGCCAGCAGCCGAGGGGAGACCCAGTACTTC	CASSRGETQYF
TRBD1	.	TRBV7-6	TRBJ2-7	TGTGCCAGCAGCTTAGCCCCTGGGGGGGACAGGGCGACCTACGAGCAGTACTTC	CASSLAPGGDRATYEQYF
TRBD1	.	TRBV11-2	TRBJ1-3	TGTGCCAGCAGGGACAGGGGATCCTCTGGAAACACCATATATTTT	CASRDRGSSGNTIYF
.	.	TRBV7-9	TRBJ1-2	TGTGCCAGCAGCTTAGGAGGGGACGGCTACACCTTC	CASSLGGDGYTF
.	.	TRBV28	TRBJ2-4	TGTGCCAGCAGTGACCTCGTAGCCAAAAACATTCAGTACTTC	CASSDLVAKNIQYF
.	.	TRBV29-1	TRBJ2-1	TGCAGCGTTGGCCTAATCGGGAATGAGCAGTTCTTC	CSVGLIGNEQFF
.	.	TRBV25-1	TRBJ2-5	TGTGCCAGCAGTGTCCGGGCTCCGTCAGAGACCCAGTACTTC	CASSVRAPSETQYF
.	once	TRBV11-2	TRBJ1-4	TGTGCCAGCAGCTTAGCGGAGGGGCGGGTTAATGAAAAACTGTTTTTT	CASSLAEGRVNEKLFF
.	.	TRBV9	TRBJ2-7	TGTGCCAGCAGCGTAGGTGGCTCCGCCTACGAGCAGTACTTC	CASSVGGSAYEQYF
.	few	TRBV19	TRBJ1-1	TGTGCCAGTAGTACCCACGGGGGCACTGAAGCTTTCTTT	CASSTHGGTEAFF
.	once	TRBV13	TRBJ2-3	TGTGCCAGCAGCCCCCCGAGGAGGGGTTGGTCAGATACGCAGTATTTT	CASSPPRRGWSDTQYF
.	.	TRBV4-1	TRBJ2-7	TGCGCCAGCAGCCAAAAAGGGGGGGAGATCTACGAGCAGTACTTC	CASSQKGGEIYEQYF
.	.	TRBV19	TRBJ2-1	TGTGCCAGTAGTATCGACGTAAACAATGAGCAGTTCTTC	CASSIDVNNEQFF
.	.	TRBV18	TRBJ2-4	TGTGCCAGCGCTCACCAAGAGGTTTTTATTCAGTACTTC	CASAHQEVFIQYF
.	.	TRBV9	TRBJ1-1	TGTGCCAGCAGCCCAGGGACGGCGAACACTGAAGCTTTCTTT	CASSPGTANTEAFF
TRBD1	.	TRBV4-1	TRBJ2-5	TGCGCCAGCAGCCAAGTTAGACAGGGGAAAGAGACCCAGTACTTC	CASSQVRQGKETQYF
.	.	TRBV6-5	TRBJ1-1	TGTGCCAGCAGTTACCAGAACACCATGAACACTGAAGCTTTCTTT	CASSYQNTMNTEAFF
.	.	TRBV19	TRBJ2-1	TGTGCCAGTAGTATGGGGGATCGCTCCTACAATGAGCAGTTCTTC	CASSMGDRSYNEQFF
.	.	TRBV5-5	TRBJ2-2	TGTGCCAGCAGCTTGGAGGGGTTGGTCGGGGAGCTGTTTTTT	CASSLEGLVGELFF
.	.	TRBV7-2	TRBJ2-7	TGTGCCAGCAGCTTGGGTCCCCCCTACGAGCAGTACTTC	CASSLGPPYEQYF
.	.	TRBV9	TRBJ1-6	TGTGCCAGCAGCGTAGCTACGATTGAGGGCGGGGGAAATTCACCCCTCCACTTT	CASSVATIEGGGNSPLHF
.	.	TRBV11-2	TRBJ1-1	TGTGCCAGCAGCGAATACATCCCTGAAGCTTTCTTT	CASSEYIPEAFF
.	.	TRBV28	TRBJ1-1	TGTGCCAGCAGTTTTGGCGCAATTTTGAACACTGAAGCTTTCTTT	CASSFGAILNTEAFF
TRBD1	.	TRBV4-1	TRBJ2-7	TGCGCCAGCAGACTAGGACAGGGGGCATCCTACGAGCAGTACTTC	CASRLGQGASYEQYF
TRBD1	.	TRBV6-6	TRBJ1-1	TGTGCCAGCAGTTACTCGACAGGGGGATTTGAAGCTTTCTTT	CASSYSTGGFEAFF
.	.	TRBV27	TRBJ2-7	TGTGCCAGCAGGTCTACAGGGAGCTCCTACGAGCAGTACTTC	CASRSTGSSYEQYF
TRBD1	.	TRBV4-3	TRBJ1-2	TGCGCCAGCAGCCAAGATCTCTGGGCAGGGGGCTTTTACACCTTC	CASSQDLWAGGFYTF
.	.	TRBV11-2	TRBJ1-2	TGTGCCAGCAGCCCCGGGACTGTCTATGGCTACACCTTC	CASSPGTVYGYTF
.	.	TRBV19	TRBJ2-7	TGTGCCAGTAGTATAGAGGGGAATTACCACGAGCAGTACTTC	CASSIEGNYHEQYF
.	.	TRBV2	TRBJ2-7	TGTGCCAGCAGGGCCGGGACGTTTACATCCTACGAGCAGTACTTC	CASRAGTFTSYEQYF
.	.	TRBV4-3	TRBJ2-7	TGCGCCAGCAGCCAAGGACTAGGGGGCCAACACGAGCAGTACTTC	CASSQGLGGQHEQYF
.	few	TRBV7-7	TRBJ2-1	TGTGCTAGCAGCTTAGGGCTAGCGTGGTACAATGAGCAGTTCTTC	CASSLGLAWYNEQFF
TRBD2	.	TRBV15	TRBJ2-1	TGTGCCACTGCCGGGACTAGCGGACACAATGAGCAGTTCTTC	CATAGTSGHNEQFF
.	.	TRBV4-3	TRBJ2-3	TGCGCCAGCAGCCTCGAGGGACTTTCCCCTAGCACAGATACGCAGTATTTT	CASSLEGLSPSTDTQYF
.	.	TRBV4-2	TRBJ2-5	TGTGCCAGCAGCCAAGAAGGGCCAGGGGAACCCCAAGAGACCCAGTACTTC	CASSQEGPGEPQETQYF
.	.	TRBV29-1	TRBJ2-3	TGCAGCGTTGGTCGGTCTAGCACAGATACGCAGTATTTT	CSVGRSSTDTQYF
TRBD1	.	TRBV13	TRBJ1-2	TGTGCCAGCAGCTTAGGGGGGACAGGGAATGGCTACACCTTC	CASSLGGTGNGYTF